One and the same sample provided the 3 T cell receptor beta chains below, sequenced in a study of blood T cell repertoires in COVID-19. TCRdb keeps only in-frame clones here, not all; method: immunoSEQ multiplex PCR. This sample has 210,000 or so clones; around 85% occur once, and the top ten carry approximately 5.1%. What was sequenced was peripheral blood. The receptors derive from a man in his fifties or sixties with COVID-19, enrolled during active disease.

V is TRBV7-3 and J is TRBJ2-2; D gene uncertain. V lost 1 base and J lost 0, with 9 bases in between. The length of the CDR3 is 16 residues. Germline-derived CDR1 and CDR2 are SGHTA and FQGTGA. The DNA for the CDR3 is TGTGCCAGCAGCTTAAACCCCAGGACGAACACCGGGGAGCTGTTTTTT. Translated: CASSLNPRTNTGELFF.

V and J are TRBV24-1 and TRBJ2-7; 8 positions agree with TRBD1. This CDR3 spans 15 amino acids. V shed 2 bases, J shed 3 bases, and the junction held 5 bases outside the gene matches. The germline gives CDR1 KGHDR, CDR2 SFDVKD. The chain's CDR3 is CATSDSRTGFYEQYF. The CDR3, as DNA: TGTGCCACCAGTGATTCGAGGACAGGGTTCTACGAGCAGTACTTC.

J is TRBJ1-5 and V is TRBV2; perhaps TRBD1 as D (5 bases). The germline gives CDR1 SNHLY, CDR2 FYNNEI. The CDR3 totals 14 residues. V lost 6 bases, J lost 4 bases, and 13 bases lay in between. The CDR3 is CASRETQVNQPQHF. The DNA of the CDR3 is TGTGCCAGCAGGGAAACACAGGTGAATCAGCCCCAGCATTTT.